The 2 T cell receptor beta chains below were found in one sample sequenced in a study of tissue T cells after allogeneic stem cell transplantation. Some clones are missing from TCRdb's copy, which holds only in-frame ones; the method was immunoSEQ multiplex PCR. The sample gives fewer than 20,000 clones, roughly three quarters of which show up once; just over 0.9% is in the top ten. Sequencing input: spleen. These TCRs come from a female BALB/c mouse in good health. The strain is characterized by the MHC haplotype H2-d.

Points on this clone: Mouse gene names and germline throughout. From the germline J gene comes the end of the CDR3, since the read stops 1 residue before it. The chain employs TRBV1 and TRBJ2-5; the D gene could be TRBD1 or TRBD2 (6 bases each). Deletions cut 0 bases from V and 5 bases from J, with 18 bases between. The CDR3 runs 17 residues. Germline CDR1 NSQYPW, CDR2 LRSPGD (reference sequence). The CDR3 reads CTCSADQRRGLGDTQYF. Partial CDR3 DNA: TGCACCTGCAGTGCAGATCAGAGGCGGGGGCTGGGAGACACCCAGTAC.

Worth noting for this clone: Mouse gene names apply. The CDR3 end is not reached by the read, which stops 1 residue before it; the germline J gene fills it in. The V and J genes are TRBV2 and TRBJ1-6, with a tentative D call TRBD1 (6 bases). TRBJ1-6 carries the ORF label, with uncertain function. The CDR3 covers 15 residues. V was pared by 0 bases and J by 4 bases, with 7 bases between. Germline CDR1 is LGHNA and CDR2 is YSYQKL. The CDR3 sequence: CASSQDDRYNSPLYF. The covered CDR3 bases are TGTGCCAGCAGCCAAGACGACAGGTATAATTCGCCCCTCTAC.